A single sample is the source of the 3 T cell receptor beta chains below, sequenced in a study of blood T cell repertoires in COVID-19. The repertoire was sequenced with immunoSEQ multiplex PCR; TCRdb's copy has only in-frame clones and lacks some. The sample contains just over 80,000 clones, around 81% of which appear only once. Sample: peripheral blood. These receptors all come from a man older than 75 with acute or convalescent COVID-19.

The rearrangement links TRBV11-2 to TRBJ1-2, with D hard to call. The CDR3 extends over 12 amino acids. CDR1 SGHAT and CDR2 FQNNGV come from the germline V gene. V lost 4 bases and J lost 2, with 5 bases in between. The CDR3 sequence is CASSSGNYGYTF. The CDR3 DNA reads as TGTGCCAGCAGCTCGGGAAACTATGGCTACACCTTC.

DNA for the CDR3: TGCGCCAGCAGGAGCAACACAGGGGATGAGCAGTTCTTC. As protein: CASRSNTGDEQFF. V and J are TRBV5-1 and TRBJ2-1; 7 nucleotides line up with TRBD1. Germline loops: CDR1 SGHRS, CDR2 YFSETQ. V trimming: 5 bases; J trimming: 8 bases; junction bases outside the gene matches: 7. This CDR3 region has 13 residues.

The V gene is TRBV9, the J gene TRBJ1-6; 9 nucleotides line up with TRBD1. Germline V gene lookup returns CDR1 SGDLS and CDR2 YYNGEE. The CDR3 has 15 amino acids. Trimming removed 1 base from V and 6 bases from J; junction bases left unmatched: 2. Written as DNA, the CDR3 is TGTGCCAGCAGCGTAATGACAGGGGGTAATTCACCCCTCCACTTT. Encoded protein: CASSVMTGGNSPLHF. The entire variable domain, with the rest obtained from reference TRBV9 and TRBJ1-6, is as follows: DSGVTQTPKHLITATGQRVTLRCSPRSGDLSVYWYQQSLDQGLQFLIQYYNGEERAKGNILERFSAQQFPDLHSELNLSSLELGDSALYFCASSVMTGGNSPLHFGNGTRLTVT.